One and the same sample provided the 25 T cell receptor beta chains below, sequenced in a study of blood T cells in healthy people across ages. A second PCR of 7 to 11 cycles used a sample-barcoded 5' primer and a J-beta primer mix. Via MiXCR, TCRdb re-called the 5' RACE reads, giving one row per CDR3 protein. This sample carries about 1 million distinct CDR3 sequences, about 23% of them seen once, and the ten largest clones take less than 0.75%. These sequences were also reported in another study, on T cells of mothers and their children.

Sequencing was done on a sample of blood. Source of these receptors: a girl aged 2-10 years in good health.

The rearrangement links TRBV10-3 to TRBJ1-1, with 9 bases matching TRBD1. After removal of 5 bases from V and 2 bases from J, the junction contained 6 bases not matched to a gene. This CDR3 has 15 amino acids. Germline lookup yields CDR1 ENHRY and CDR2 SYGVKD. The CDR3 DNA follows: TGTGCCATCAGTATGACAGGGGGTCTAAACACTGAAGCTTTCTTT. Its protein product is CAISMTGGLNTEAFF.

A word on this clonotype: The junction and the germline gene differ at one end; a read error may be behind it. This chain connects TRBV4-2 to TRBJ2-6; D might be TRBD2 (5 bases). The CDR3 spans 21 residues. Germline CDR1 reads LGHNA; CDR2 reads YNFKEQ. The CDR3 sequence is CASGQDIPGRPGNSGANVLTF. DNA of the CDR3: TGTGCCAGCGGCCAAGATATCCCCGGAAGGCCGGGGAACTCTGGGGCCAACGTCCTGACTTTC.

The gene calls are TRBV7-2 and TRBJ2-1; unclear D gene. CDR3 length: 14 amino acids. V lost 1 base and J 5 bases, leaving 9 bases between the germline ends. Germline CDR1 is SGHTA and CDR2 is FQGNSA. This CDR3 reads CASSLEGGNNEQFF. The DNA for the CDR3 is TGTGCCAGCAGCTTAGAAGGCGGAAACAATGAGCAGTTCTTC. Complete variable domain (other parts from reference TRBV7-2 and TRBJ2-1): GAGVSQSPSNKVTEKGKDVELRCDPISGHTALYWYRQSLGQGLEFLIYFQGNSAPDKSGLPSDRFSAERTGGSVSTLTIQRTQQEDSAVYLCASSLEGGNNEQFFGPGTRLTVL.

The rearrangement joins TRBV29-1 to TRBJ1-2; a weak D match, TRBD1 (5 bases). The CDR3 runs 16 residues. From germline, CDR1 is SQVTM and CDR2 ANQGSEA. V lost 4 bases, J lost 4 bases, and 22 bases lay in between. CDR3 sequence reads: CSVGGPARGETYGYTF. DNA of the CDR3: TGCAGCGTTGGGGGCCCCGCTCGAGGGGAGACCTATGGCTACACCTTC.

This clonotype has a handful of counts. The CDR3 region has the DNA TGTGCCAGCCGGGAGAGCTCTGGAAACACCATATATTTT. It yields the protein CASRESSGNTIYF. This rearrangement joins TRBV7-2 to TRBJ1-3; D ambiguous. Trimming pared 8 bases from V and 0 bases from J, leaving 8 bases between. This CDR3 has 13 amino acids. Germline V gene sequence: CDR1 SGHTA, CDR2 FQGNSA.

The chain is built from TRBV7-8 and TRBJ2-7; the match to TRBD1 covers 8 bases. Trimming took 9 bases from V and 6 from J; bases not matched to a gene: 7. The CDR3 consists of 12 residues. Germline V lookup: CDR1 SGHVS, CDR2 FQNEAQ. The CDR3 bases are TGTGCCAGTGCCCTGGGGACAGGCGAGCAGTACTTC. Its protein product is CASALGTGEQYF. Full variable domain (rest looked up from reference TRBV7-8 and TRBJ2-7): GAGVSQSPRYKVAKRGQDVALRCDPISGHVSLFWYQQALGQGPEFLTYFQNEAQLDKSGLPSDRFFAERPEGSVSTLKIQRTQQEDSAVYLCASALGTGEQYFGPGTRLTVT.

The chain uses TRBV5-1 and TRBJ1-5; 7 bases align to TRBD1. Trimming took 4 bases from V and 4 from J; bases not matched to a gene: 8. Germline V gives CDR1 SGHRS, CDR2 YFSETQ. CDR3 length: 15 amino acids. The CDR3 here is CASSEGAASNQPQHF. The CDR3 DNA sequence: TGCGCCAGCAGCGAGGGGGCGGCTTCAAATCAGCCCCAGCATTTT.

This chain joins TRBV27 and TRBJ1-5; D remains unclear. Germline V gives CDR1 MNHEY, CDR2 SMNVEV (reference sequence). The CDR3 runs to 13 residues. The ends were cut back, 2 bases at V and 3 bases at J, with 5 bases in the middle. The CDR3 region is CASSLQYNQPQHF. CDR3 nucleotides: TGTGCCAGCAGTTTACAGTACAATCAGCCCCAGCATTTT.

This chain links TRBV6-1 with TRBJ2-1; D gene ambiguous. The CDR3 spans 15 residues. Trimming removed 5 bases at V and 8 bases at J, with 19 bases between. Germline V CDR1 and CDR2: MNHNS, SASEGT. CDR3 protein: CASSLRDLMVDEQFF. CDR3 in DNA: TGTGCCAGCAGTCTCAGAGACCTCATGGTTGATGAGCAGTTCTTC.

This chain uses TRBV7-9 with TRBJ2-5; 7 bases line up with TRBD2. V shed 0 bases and J 3 bases; nucleotides not matched to a gene: 4. From germline, CDR1 is SEHNR and CDR2 FQNEAQ (reference sequence). The CDR3 consists of 15 residues. The CDR3 region has the DNA TGTGCCAGCAGCTTAGCGCAAGGGAGGGAAGAGACCCAGTACTTC. This codes for CASSLAQGREETQYF.

The gene calls are TRBV10-3 and TRBJ2-7, with 9 positions matching TRBD1. V lost 3 bases and J lost 3; bases outside the gene matches: 6. This CDR3 comprises 15 residues. CDR1 and CDR2 from the germline V gene are ENHRY and SYGVKD. CDR3 in DNA: TGTGCCATCAGTGAATGGGACAGGGACCTCTACGAGCAGTACTTC. This encodes CAISEWDRDLYEQYF.

The table lists this clonotype with a count of one. The rearrangement links TRBV7-9 to TRBJ2-3; D is ambiguous. The CDR3 loop spans 13 amino acids. V shed 3 bases and J shed 5 bases, with 9 bases lying between them. Germline assignment: CDR1 SEHNR and CDR2 FQNEAQ (reference sequence). The chain's CDR3 is CASSFTQKDTQYF. Here the CDR3 DNA reads TGTGCCAGCAGCTTCACGCAGAAAGATACGCAGTATTTT.

The chain links TRBV29-1 to TRBJ2-5; D may correspond to TRBD1 or TRBD2 (5 bases each). The CDR3 spans 13 residues. Trimming cost V 6 bases and J 1 base, with 12 bases left between them. The germline V gene encodes CDR1 SQVTM and CDR2 ANQGSEA. CDR3 DNA sequence: TGCAGCGTACGGGACGCTACCCAAGAGACCCAGTACTTC. Protein product: CSVRDATQETQYF.

This chain uses TRBV12-3 or TRBV12-4 with TRBJ2-5; D is ambiguous. The assigned J gene may be wrong: the sequence end matches TRBJ2-1 better. The CDR3 is 13 residues long. The CDR3 nucleotides read TGTGCCAGCAGTTTAAGGCAGAACAATGAGCAGTTCTTC. Translated: CASSLRQNNEQFF.

The V and J genes are TRBV4-2 and TRBJ2-7; TRBD1 agrees at 10 bases. CDR1 and CDR2 (germline): LGHNA, YNFKEQ. The ends lost 3 bases at V and 2 bases at J; junction bases unmatched: 4. The CDR3 consists of 15 residues. Here the CDR3 DNA reads TGTGCCAGCAGCCAGACAGGGGGCGGAGCCTACGAGCAGTACTTC. It yields the protein CASSQTGGGAYEQYF.

This clonotype was detected only a few times. V usage is TRBV4-1 and J usage is TRBJ2-7; D remains ambiguous. V shed 6 bases and J shed 6 bases, with 21 bases lying between them. The CDR3 extends over 15 amino acids. Germline V lookup: CDR1 MGHRA, CDR2 YSYEKL. The CDR3 DNA follows: TGCGCCAGCAGTTCGGTCCAGAGCCCATTGCTCGAGCAGTACTTC. Translation gives CASSSVQSPLLEQYF.

This clonotype was seen repeatedly, ten times or more. This chain uses TRBV9 with TRBJ1-1, with D uncertain. V lost 3 bases and J lost 0, with 6 bases in between. Germline loops: CDR1 SGDLS, CDR2 YYNGEE. The CDR3 spans 13 residues. The CDR3 sequence is CASSGGMNTEAFF. For the CDR3, the DNA is TGTGCCAGCAGCGGTGGGATGAACACTGAAGCTTTCTTT.

This rearrangement joins TRBV28 to TRBJ2-5; TRBD2 matches 12 bases. The germline V gene encodes CDR1 MDHEN and CDR2 SYDVKM. Trimming removed 4 bases from V and 4 bases from J; junction bases left unmatched: 19. There are 20 residues in the CDR3. The CDR3 region is CASSSYYNHYTTSGRETQYF. CDR3 sequence (DNA): TGTGCCAGCAGTTCGTACTACAATCATTATACGACTAGCGGGAGAGAGACCCAGTACTTC.

V and J are TRBV11-2 and TRBJ2-2; 8 bases line up with TRBD2. V shed 5 bases, J shed 3 bases, and the junction held 2 bases outside the gene matches. This CDR3 has 14 amino acids. CDR1 is SGHAT and CDR2 is FQNNGV in the germline V gene. The CDR3 DNA reads as TGTGCCAGCAGCGGCGGGAGGTACACCGGGGAGCTGTTTTTT. Its protein product is CASSGGRYTGELFF. Complete variable domain (other parts from reference TRBV11-2 and TRBJ2-2): EAGVAQSPRYKIIEKRQSVAFWCNPISGHATLYWYQQILGQGPKLLIQFQNNGVVDDSQLPKDRFSAERLKGVDSTLKIQPAKLEDSAVYLCASSGGRYTGELFFGEGSRLTVL.

This clonotype was recorded a few times. For the CDR3, the DNA is TGCAGTGCTAGAGCGACAGCCTCCTACACCTTC. Its protein product is CSARATASYTF. V gene TRBV20-1 combines with J gene TRBJ1-2, with a weak D call TRBD1 (5 bases). This CDR3 contains 11 residues. Germline CDR1 and CDR2: DFQATT and SNEGSKA (reference sequence). The V end lost 1 base, the J end lost 10 bases, and 10 bases lay between the germline ends.

The table lists this clonotype with a few counts. The chain links TRBV29-1 to TRBJ1-1; 7 nucleotides match TRBD1. CDR3 size: 12 residues. The J segment lost 8 bases and the V segment lost 2 bases, leaving 5 bases of the junction unmatched. Germline loops: CDR1 SQVTM, CDR2 ANQGSEA. The CDR3 sequence: CSVENPGGEAFF. In nucleotides, the CDR3 is TGCAGCGTTGAAAACCCAGGGGGGGAAGCTTTCTTT.

This clonotype showed up just a few times. The chain joins TRBV12-3 or TRBV12-4 to TRBJ1-1, with unresolved D. The CDR3 sequence is 14 residues long. V was trimmed by 0 bases and J by 8 bases, leaving 13 bases between them. The CDR3 region is CASSLAVPSIEAFF. In DNA, the CDR3 is TGTGCCAGCAGTTTAGCAGTTCCATCTATCGAAGCTTTCTTT.

This clonotype was detected a few times. The V and J genes are TRBV9 and TRBJ1-2; weak D call: TRBD1 (6 bases). Trimming left V 4 bases short and J 6 bases short, with 13 bases between. From germline, CDR1 is SGDLS and CDR2 YYNGEE. The length of the CDR3 is 13 residues. CDR3 sequence (DNA): TGTGCCAGCAGCCCACAGGGCGGACATGGCTACACCTTC. Encoded protein: CASSPQGGHGYTF.

The CDR3 sequence is CASSPSRGSTDTQYF. The CDR3, as DNA: TGTGCCAGCAGTCCATCGCGGGGTAGCACAGATACGCAGTATTTT. This chain connects TRBV7-2 to TRBJ2-3; D may be TRBD2 (6 bases). Trimming left V 6 bases short and J 0 bases short, with 13 bases between. CDR1 is SGHTA, CDR2 FQGNSA, per germline. The CDR3 is 15 residues long.

This chain links TRBV28 with TRBJ2-2; TRBD1 aligns across 11 bases. The trim removed 6 bases at V and 5 bases at J, leaving 8 bases unmatched. The CDR3 runs to 16 residues. From germline, CDR1 is MDHEN and CDR2 SYDVKM. This CDR3 reads CASRGTGTGGTGELFF. The CDR3 coding sequence is TGTGCCAGCAGGGGAACCGGGACAGGGGGGACCGGGGAGCTGTTTTTT.